This T cell receptor beta chain came from a study of blood T cell repertoires in COVID-19. V gave up 9 bases and J gave up 0 bases, with 12 bases separating them. The germline gives CDR1 LNHDA, CDR2 SQIVND (reference sequence). This CDR3 is built from 14 residues. Per the study methods: By means of reference gene primer amplification, nucleated cell counts were estimated. The table came from immunoSEQ multiplex PCR; TCRdb's copy has only in-frame clones and leaves some out. From that table come the V and J calls and clone size; the DNA was used to work out D and trimming. The table shows approximately 200,000 clones, with around 79% occurring only once.

The clonotype was recovered from a man aged 55 to 70 with active or convalescent COVID-19. Sample: peripheral blood. The V gene is TRBV19, the J gene TRBJ1-3; D is unresolved. In DNA form, the CDR3 reads TGTGCCAGCCTCATGAGGAGCTCTGGAAACACCATATATTTT. As protein: CASLMRSSGNTIYF.